This TCR beta chain was obtained from a study of cytomegalovirus exposure and HLA in healthy donors. General study points: The classifier reportedly diagnosed cytomegalovirus status with high sensitivity and specificity. In a later analysis, TCR beta V- and J-gene trimming showed a link to a missense DCLRE1C variant.

Comment on this clone: Its antigen is currently unknown.

CDR1 is SNHLY, CDR2 FYNNEI, per germline. The CDR3 loop spans 12 amino acids. V trimming: 4 bases; J trimming: 11 bases; junction bases outside the gene matches: 7. PCR employed 60 Vbeta and 13 Jbeta primers. The data were produced by immunoSEQ multiplex PCR, yet TCRdb's version contains in-frame clones alone and is incomplete. The sample holds fewer than 200,000 clones, about three quarters seen once. Source material: PBMCs. This sequence joins TRBV2 and TRBJ1-1; TRBD1 aligns across 7 bases. The source is a woman aged 45 to 65 in good health and CMV-seropositive. This chain's CDR3 is CASSVEGAGAFF. The DNA for the CDR3 is TGTGCCAGCAGTGTGGAGGGGGCGGGGGCTTTCTTT.